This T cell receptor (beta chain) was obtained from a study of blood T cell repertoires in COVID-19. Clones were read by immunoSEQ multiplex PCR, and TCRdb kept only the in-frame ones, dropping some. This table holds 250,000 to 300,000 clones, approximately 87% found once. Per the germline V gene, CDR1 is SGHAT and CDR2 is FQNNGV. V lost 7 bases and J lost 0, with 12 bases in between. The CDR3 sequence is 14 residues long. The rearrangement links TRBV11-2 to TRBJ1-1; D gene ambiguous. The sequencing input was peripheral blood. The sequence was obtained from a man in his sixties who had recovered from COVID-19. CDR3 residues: CASKIGGVNTEAFF. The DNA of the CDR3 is TGTGCCAGCAAAATCGGCGGGGTGAACACTGAAGCTTTCTTT. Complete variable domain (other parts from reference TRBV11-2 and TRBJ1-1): EAGVAQSPRYKIIEKRQSVAFWCNPISGHATLYWYQQILGQGPKLLIQFQNNGVVDDSQLPKDRFSAERLKGVDSTLKIQPAKLEDSAVYLCASKIGGVNTEAFFGQGTRLTVV.